This T cell receptor beta chain was captured in a study of response to subunit inactivated influenza vaccine (dated 2018 in TCRdb). As for the study more broadly: Deep quantitative T cell receptor repertoire profiling was used in the study to track responses to a trivalent subunit inactivated influenza vaccine. Study-wide conclusions, independent of this receptor: It was suggested by the authors that each seasonal influenza vaccination may recruit only a limited number of new T cells.

The table lists this clonotype with a few counts. Its antigen remains undetermined. The sample holds no much larger clone one base away, and base qualities are not on file. The receptor library was made with RT-PCR. The sequencing machine was an Illumina HiSeq 2500. The raw public data were reprocessed by TCRdb itself: fastp quality trimming at Q25, MiXCR clonotype calling, in-frame beta chains only. Records with the same CDR3 protein are collapsed into one entry carrying the most frequent genes and DNA. The sample records around 570,000 distinct CDR3 sequences, 6.5% to 8% of which are singletons. The top ten hold about an eighth of the sample. V loses 7 bases at its end and J loses 8 bases; junction bases beyond the gene matches: 11. CDR1 KGHDR and CDR2 SFDVKD are derived from the germline V gene. The CDR3 covers 15 residues, taking in both the cysteine and the phenylalanine. Just CDR3 DNA is preserved here, 45 bases in frame from base 1.

This sample comprised PBMCs from blood, obtained around 2 years after vaccination. The TCR comes from a man aged 45 to 75 who received an inactivated influenza vaccine. Donor details come from another sample of the same person, matched by shared clones. The V and J genes are TRBV24-1 and TRBJ1-2; the junction holds 11 bases that match TRBD1. The nucleotide sequence is given as TGTGCCACCAGCGGGACAGGGGGAACTATCGGCGGCTACACCTTC. Its product reads: CATSGTGGTIGGYTF.